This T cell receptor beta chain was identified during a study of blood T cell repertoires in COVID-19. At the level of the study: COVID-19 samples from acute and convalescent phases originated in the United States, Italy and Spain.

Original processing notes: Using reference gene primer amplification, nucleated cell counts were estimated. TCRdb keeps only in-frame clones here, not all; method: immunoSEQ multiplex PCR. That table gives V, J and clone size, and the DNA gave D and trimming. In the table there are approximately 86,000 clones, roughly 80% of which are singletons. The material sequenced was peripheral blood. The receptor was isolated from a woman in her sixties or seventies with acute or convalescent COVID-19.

This CDR3 reads CAWSPPGRSSGNTIYF. As DNA, the CDR3 is TGTGCCTGGAGTCCGCCGGGTCGGAGCTCTGGAAACACCATATATTTT. The V and J genes are TRBV30 and TRBJ1-3; D uncertain. Trimming removed 2 bases from V and 0 bases from J, with 14 bases in between. This CDR3 spans 16 amino acids. CDR1 and CDR2 from the germline V gene are GTSNPN and SVGIG (reference sequence).